These 3 T cell receptor beta chains came from one sample sequenced in a study of T-cell memory formation after mild COVID-19. MiXCR, applied by TCRdb to the 5' RACE reads, yields one record per CDR3 protein. The table lists 300,000 to 400,000 distinct CDR3 sequences, around 30% of them singletons. Sequenced: PBMCs or a T cell subset sorted from them (not recorded which). These receptors were obtained from an adult woman who had mild COVID-19 (a few samples of this study predate the infection). Cell type and time point are not known.

The V and J genes are TRBV5-1 and TRBJ1-1; D uncertain. Germline CDR1 and CDR2: SGHRS and YFSETQ. CDR3 length: 15 amino acids. The germline V and J ends were trimmed by 2 bases and 1 base, with 12 bases remaining between them. CDR3 bases: TGCGCCAGCAGCTTACCACGAGGACCGAACACTGAAGCTTTCTTT. Encoded protein: CASSLPRGPNTEAFF.

The chain uses TRBV2 and TRBJ2-3, with D unclear. Trimming cost V 3 bases and J 4 bases, with 11 bases left between them. Germline values: CDR1 SNHLY, CDR2 FYNNEI. CDR3 length: 14 amino acids. CDR3 in DNA: TGTGCCAGCAGTGATGAACAGATCCCAGATACGCAGTATTTT. It yields the protein CASSDEQIPDTQYF.

This clonotype appeared a few times. The V gene is TRBV12-3 or TRBV12-4, the J gene TRBJ2-3, with D possibly TRBD1 on 5 matching bases. Trimming left V 6 bases short and J 6 bases short, with 10 bases between. The CDR3 is 12 residues long. The CDR3 here is CASSRNRDTQYF. CDR3 in DNA: TGTGCCAGCAGCCGTAACAGGGATACGCAGTATTTT.